This T cell receptor (beta chain) is drawn from a study of blood T cell repertoires in COVID-19. Looking at the study overall: Whether acute or convalescent, the COVID-19 samples came from the United States, Italy and Spain.

Profiled with immunoSEQ multiplex PCR; TCRdb holds only in-frame clones, not every one. The sample lists 300,000 to 350,000 clones, 88% occurring once. Membership in each cohort depended on participant-reported clinical history. CDR3 length: 15 amino acids. The V end was cut by 5 bases, the J end by 5 bases, with 18 bases between. Germline-derived CDR1 and CDR2 are MNHEY and SMNVEV (reference sequence). The chain employs TRBV27 and TRBJ2-5, with D hard to call. Sequences were obtained from PBMCs or T cells enriched from blood (not recorded which). The sequence was collected from a woman aged 25-40 years who had been exposed to COVID-19. The CDR3 region has the DNA TGTGCCAGCAGTCCTTATCTGGCTCCCGGGGAGACCCAGTACTTC. Amino acid sequence: CASSPYLAPGETQYF.